The 11 T cell receptor beta chains below were found in one sample sequenced in a study of CD8+CD57+ T cells in acquired aplastic anemia. For CDR3 and TCR beta VDJ profiling, genomic DNA was the template used. TCRdb called the reads again in MiXCR, with one record for every CDR3 protein. This sample has 200,000 to 250,000 distinct CDR3 sequences, with roughly 50% found just once. Patients sequenced had flow cytometry evidence of CD8+CD57+ cell expansion. Material for sequencing was sorted CD4+, CD8+, or CD8+CD57+ T cells (not recorded which) from PBMCs. These receptors were collected from a human donor with aplastic anemia.

This clonotype was counted between two and nine times. The rearrangement uses TRBV2 and TRBJ2-3, with a possible D match to TRBD2 (7 bases). The germline V gene has CDR1 SNHLY and CDR2 FYNNEI. Trimming shortened V by 8 bases and J by 4 bases, and 16 bases separated the two germline ends. This CDR3 comprises 14 residues. The CDR3 loop reads CASGQTGGPDTQYF. CDR3 DNA: TGTGCCAGCGGGCAAACGGGGGGCCCAGATACGCAGTATTTT.

In regard to this clonotype: In this CDR3 the conserved last residue, phenylalanine or tryptophan, is missing, so a read error is likely. This chain joins TRBV20-1 and TRBJ1-2; 9 positions agree with TRBD1. Germline CDR1 and CDR2: DFQATT and SNEGSKA (reference sequence). The V segment lost 3 bases and the J segment 4 bases; nucleotides outside the gene matches: 6. The CDR3 contains 14 residues. The CDR3 sequence: CSARGTGSSYGYTL. CDR3 DNA sequence: TGCAGTGCTAGGGGGACAGGGTCGAGCTATGGCTACACCCTC.

V gene TRBV2 combines with J gene TRBJ1-6; 9 nucleotides align to TRBD1. The CDR3 sequence is 14 residues long. J lost 10 bases, V lost 6 bases, and 7 bases had no gene match. Germline CDR1 reads SNHLY; CDR2 reads FYNNEI. DNA of the CDR3: TGTGCCAGCAGACCCGGGACAGGGACCTCACCCCTCCACTTT. Its protein is CASRPGTGTSPLHF.

The chain recombines TRBV12-3 or TRBV12-4 with TRBJ1-3, with TRBD1 as a possible D gene (6 bases). This CDR3 region has 15 residues. Trimming removed 8 bases at V and 1 base at J, with 15 bases between. The DNA for the CDR3 is TGTGCCAGCGGTTACCACAGGGAATCTGGAAACACCATATATTTT. This codes for CASGYHRESGNTIYF.

The chain is built from TRBV24-1 and TRBJ2-3; 8 nucleotides align to TRBD1. The CDR3 extends over 16 amino acids. Germline values: CDR1 KGHDR, CDR2 SFDVKD. V was clipped by 1 base and J by 0 bases; unmatched bases: 2. The CDR3 reads CATSDFGQGSTDTQYF. CDR3 in DNA: TGTGCCACCAGTGATTTCGGACAGGGTAGCACAGATACGCAGTATTTT.

This clonotype appeared a single time. A much larger clone differs from this one at a single base, so this may be a read error. The chain combines TRBV5-5 with TRBJ2-3; D is possibly TRBD1 (6 bases). This CDR3 region has 17 residues. Trimming pared 4 bases from V and 2 bases from J, leaving 20 bases between. CDR1 and CDR2 from the germline V gene are SGHKS and YYEKEE (reference sequence). The DNA for the CDR3 is TGTGCCAGCAGCCTTCCTTCCCGCAGGGGAACCACAGATACGCAGTATTTT. Translation: CASSLPSRRGTTDTQYF.

The J gene is TRBJ2-7, the V gene TRBV7-2; 14 bases line up with TRBD2. This CDR3 has 14 amino acids. Germline V CDR1 and CDR2: SGHTA, FQGNSA. The V segment lost 5 bases and the J segment 7 bases; nucleotides outside the gene matches: 4. The CDR3 region is CASSTTSGGGEQYF. CDR3 sequence (DNA): TGTGCCAGCAGCACGACTAGCGGGGGGGGTGAGCAGTACTTC.

This clonotype has a handful of counts. The V call is TRBV11-2, the J call TRBJ2-5; D is undetermined. This CDR3 comprises 12 residues. The germline V and J ends were trimmed by 5 bases and 5 bases, with 9 bases remaining between them. The germline CDR1 and CDR2 sequences are SGHAT and FQNNGV. In DNA form, the CDR3 reads TGTGCCAGCAGCCCCTCCCGGGAGACCCAGTACTTC. It encodes CASSPSRETQYF. Full variable domain (outside the CDR3, taken from reference TRBV11-2 and TRBJ2-5): EAGVAQSPRYKIIEKRQSVAFWCNPISGHATLYWYQQILGQGPKLLIQFQNNGVVDDSQLPKDRFSAERLKGVDSTLKIQPAKLEDSAVYLCASSPSRETQYFGPGTRLLVL.

This clonotype showed up many times. The chain employs TRBV5-1 and TRBJ1-1; possible D gene TRBD1, 5 bases. Trimming removed 0 bases from V and 6 bases from J, with 12 bases in between. The germline CDR1 and CDR2 sequences are SGHRS and YFSETQ. This CDR3 region has 14 residues. In nucleotides, the CDR3 is TGCGCCAGCAGCTTGGCGAGTGACAGCCCTGAAGCTTTCTTT. Encoded protein: CASSLASDSPEAFF.

This clonotype was found many times. The gene calls are TRBV6-5 and TRBJ2-1, with TRBD1 identical over 7 bases. The CDR3 has 15 residues. After removal of 6 bases from V and 3 bases from J, the junction contained 8 bases not matched to a gene. Germline V lookup: CDR1 MNHEY, CDR2 SVGAGI. The CDR3 here is CASSSGQVYYNEQFF. CDR3 coding DNA: TGTGCCAGCAGCTCCGGACAGGTGTACTACAATGAGCAGTTCTTC.

V and J are TRBV19 and TRBJ1-6, with 7 bases matching TRBD1. Germline assignment: CDR1 LNHDA and CDR2 SQIVND (reference sequence). V was clipped by 4 bases and J by 8 bases; unmatched bases: 8. This CDR3 spans 15 amino acids. CDR3 nucleotides: TGTGCCAGTAGTACCCAGGACAGGTCCGATTCACCCCTCCACTTT. Amino acid sequence: CASSTQDRSDSPLHF.